This TCR beta chain was sequenced during a study of shared clonotypes between healthy human individuals (dated by TCRdb to 2018 to 2021). A note on the overall study: A few men and a couple of women, aged 18 to 49 years, made up the cohort. For each donor, CD4 naive and CD4 memory were each run on three plates, CD8 naive on two plates, and CD8 memory on one plate. The study deeply sequenced blood TCR repertoires of five healthy adults to estimate repertoire size and the extent of clonotype sharing between individuals. Libraries were prepared and TCR repertoires were sequenced by different laboratories using diverse techniques, in order to increase sequencing depth and limit assay-specific biases. Between about 0.8 and 9 billion PBMCs per donor were obtained by leukapheresis.

What the work shows at the level of the full study, not this receptor alone: The small number of donors limited the genetic and exposure-history diversity represented. Pairwise subsampling indicated that sequencing depth was expected to affect the degree of clonotype sharing among donors. Only blood was sampled, and tissue TCR repertoires likely differ from those in blood. Naive subsets generally had larger estimated clonotype richness than memory subsets. Sharing across several donors was observed for approximately 4.6% of naive CD4, under 4% of naive CD8, 2.3% of memory CD4, and about 0.4% of memory CD8 clonotypes. Incomplete sequencing was indicated by rarefaction of sorted-subset datasets, despite the large sequencing depth. Clonotypes shared by all four sorted-subset donors showed higher generation probabilities than non-shared clonotypes.

Donors were healthy HIV-negative adults with no recently reported acute infections or vaccinations. All donors were Caucasian adults living in Nashville, Tennessee, USA. Magnetic negative selection was used to enrich CD4+ T cells, after which naive cells were positively selected on CD45RA and the negative fraction became the memory subset. After blood collection by leukapheresis, PBMCs were isolated using Ficoll-Histopaque density gradient centrifugation and then cryopreserved in the vapor phase of liquid nitrogen. Analytical flow cytometry was used to check the purity and quantity of every magnetically sorted T cell population. Each sorted fraction had its genomic DNA isolated and then quantified by UV absorbance on a Nanodrop 2000c. Using the deep immunoSEQ assay, multiplex PCR amplified TCR CDR3 regions from genomic DNA. Extracted genomic DNA from each cell subset was distributed evenly across all wells of several immunoSEQ 96-well plates, and each plate was treated as a replicate. For sorted subsets, approximately 210 ng genomic DNA, equal to tens of thousands of T cell genomes, was loaded into each replicate PCR. The purified libraries were quantified using a Qubit 3.0 fluorometer, sized with a Bioanalyzer 2100, and then quantified again using the KAPA Library Quantification kit. Each immunoSEQ 96-well plate was sequenced on its own single-read 150-cycle Illumina NextSeq 550 flow cell. In the paper's pipeline: The immunoSEQ output contained only junctional sequences without quality scores, so filtering could not match that applied to full-length reads. Sequences were annotated with PyIR, a Python wrapper for IgBLAST v1.9, using IMGT germline references to assign V/J genes and CDR3. Any read was removed if the V/J assignment was weak (E-value above 1e-6), the CDR3 was missing, or the read contained stop codons, out-of-frame junctions, or ambiguous translated residues. V3J clonotypes were defined by identical inferred V gene, J gene, and CDR3 amino acid sequence. Percentage overlap between repertoires was calculated by dividing the number of shared unique clonotypes by the size of the smaller repertoire. Repertoire richness was assessed with RTK rarefaction, the Chao1 estimator, and Recon v2.1 estimates of unobserved clonotypes. For all TCRbeta clonotypes obtained by the gDNA method from a few donors, generation probabilities were computed with OLGA. TCRdb stores this immuneACCESS table with in-frame sequences only. Part of the clones is absent; in the studies checked, under half of the shortfall reflects unresolved V genes, and no reason is known for the rest. V and J calls and clone size are given by that table; D and trimming were obtained from the DNA. The sample records about 1 million clones, under 80% of which are singletons. Of the sample, about 1.4% is held by the ten largest clones.

A word on this clone: Its antigen has not been determined. One base away there is no much larger clone; base qualities are not given.

The receptor was derived from a man younger than 35 in good health. The material sequenced was memory CD4+ T cells sorted from blood. The cell subset or site label on this specimen signifies: CD45RA-negative fraction.

The DNA sequence is TGTGCCAGCAGCCCTGCAGGGAGCTATGGCTACACCTTC. Its translation reads: CASSPAGSYGYTF. The rearranged chain carries TRBV7-3 and TRBJ1-2; TRBD1 is possibly the D segment (5 matching bases). The CDR3 sequence holds 13 residues, the cysteine and phenylalanine included. Only CDR3 DNA remains: 39 bases, in frame from the first base. Looking up the germline V gene yields CDR1 SGHTA and CDR2 FQGTGA. Trimming at the junction amounts to 5 bases on V and 4 bases on J, and the germline ends lie 11 bases apart.